The 17 T cell receptor beta chains below were found in one sample sequenced in a study of molecular identifiers for immune sequencing clone quantification. Each CDR3 protein gets one entry after TCRdb re-called the PCR reads with MiXCR. The sample holds over 100,000 distinct CDR3 sequences, about 35% seen once. The sample was naive CD8+ T cells from blood, with Jurkat cell RNA spiked in. Described subset: FACS-sorted CD8+CD4-CCR7+CD45RA+ naive T cells. These receptors were obtained from a human donor in good health. Some libraries in this study had Jurkat cell RNA spiked in.

In its sample, this clonotype was seen many times. The rearrangement links TRBV7-9 to TRBJ2-7; 8 bases are shared with TRBD1. Germline V lookup: CDR1 SEHNR, CDR2 FQNEAQ (reference sequence). The CDR3 totals 15 residues. Trimming removed 5 bases from V and 2 bases from J; junction bases left unmatched: 8. In DNA form, the CDR3 reads TGTGCCAGCAGCGTCCGGGACAGGCTTACCTACGAGCAGTACTTC. It translates to CASSVRDRLTYEQYF.

This clonotype showed up just a few times. This chain joins TRBV7-2 and TRBJ2-3; 12 positions agree with TRBD2. Per the germline V gene, CDR1 is SGHTA and CDR2 is FQGNSA. This CDR3 spans 18 amino acids. V lost 0 bases and J lost 4; bases outside the gene matches: 8. In DNA, the CDR3 is TGTGCCAGCAGCTTAGCCTCTAGCGGGAGGGCCCCCGCAGATACGCAGTATTTT. This translates into CASSLASSGRAPADTQYF.

In the case of this clonotype: This sequence may be a read error, since a much larger clone differs from it by one base. The CDR3 DNA follows: TGTGCCAGCAGTTTATTCGGGGAGCTGATTTTT. Translated, it gives CASSLFGELIF. The chain recombines TRBV27 with TRBJ2-2; possible D gene TRBD2, 5 bases. Per germline, CDR1 MNHEY and CDR2 SMNVEV (reference sequence). The CDR3 runs 11 residues.

The chain joins TRBV9 to TRBJ2-3; D possibly corresponds to TRBD2 (7 bases). V was cut by 7 bases and J by 10 bases, with 13 bases left in between. CDR1 and CDR2 from the germline V gene are SGDLS and YYNGEE. The CDR3 is 11 residues long. This CDR3 is CASQGRESQYF. CDR3 sequence (DNA): TGTGCCAGCCAGGGGCGGGAGTCGCAGTATTTT.

This clonotype was detected only a few times. The CDR3 sequence: CASSWRGGKNIQYF. CDR3 coding DNA: TGTGCCAGCAGCTGGAGGGGAGGCAAAAACATTCAGTACTTC. The gene calls are TRBV5-8 and TRBJ2-4, with D perhaps TRBD2 (6 bases). Germline CDR1 reads SGHTS; CDR2 reads YDEGEE. The length of the CDR3 is 14 residues. The V end was cut by 3 bases, the J end by 3 bases, with 10 bases between.

Remarks on this clonotype: The CDR3 ends on some other residue instead of the conserved phenylalanine or tryptophan, so this is likely a read error. V usage is TRBV7-9 and J usage is TRBJ2-3; either TRBD1 or TRBD2 may fit D (5 bases each). The CDR3 is made up of 15 amino acids. V was trimmed by 6 bases and J by 4 bases, leaving 17 bases between them. The germline V gene has CDR1 SEHNR and CDR2 FQNEAQ (reference sequence). Written as DNA, the CDR3 is TGTGCCAGCAGTCTCCCGGGACCACAATCAGATACGCAGTATTCT. Protein: CASSLPGPQSDTQYS.

In regard to this clonotype: With a much larger clone just one base away, this may be a read error. V gene TRBV6-6 combines with J gene TRBJ2-7, with no clear D. Trimming left V 8 bases short and J 4 bases short, with 9 bases between. The CDR3 sequence is 11 residues long. Germline V gene data show CDR1 as MNHNY and CDR2 as SVGAGI (reference sequence). The CDR3 coding sequence is TGTGCCAGCGGCCGAAAATACGAGCAGTACTTC. Translated, it gives CASGRKYEQYF.

This clonotype showed up many times. The chain combines TRBV11-2 with TRBJ2-4; no reliable D call. V was clipped by 2 bases and J by 8 bases, with 13 bases between them. CDR1 and CDR2 from the germline V gene are SGHAT and FQNNGV. The CDR3 is 14 residues long. The CDR3 loop reads CASSLFWESDIQYF. The CDR3 region has the DNA TGTGCCAGCAGCTTATTCTGGGAATCGGACATTCAGTACTTC. The full variable domain, rest sourced from reference TRBV11-2 and TRBJ2-4, is EAGVAQSPRYKIIEKRQSVAFWCNPISGHATLYWYQQILGQGPKLLIQFQNNGVVDDSQLPKDRFSAERLKGVDSTLKIQPAKLEDSAVYLCASSLFWESDIQYFGAGTRLSVL.

This clonotype occurred many times. The chain combines TRBV7-9 with TRBJ2-2; D is possibly TRBD2 (5 bases). CDR1 and CDR2 from the germline V gene are SEHNR and FQNEAQ (reference sequence). V lost 1 base and J 6 bases, leaving 9 bases between the germline ends. The CDR3 covers 14 residues. The CDR3 DNA sequence: TGTGCCAGCAGCTTAGTCGGGAAGCCCGGGGAGCTGTTTTTT. This gives the protein CASSLVGKPGELFF.

The table lists this clonotype with a few counts. The chain combines TRBV5-6 with TRBJ2-4; D tentatively fits TRBD1 or TRBD2 (5 bases each). The CDR3 sequence is 14 residues long. In germline, CDR1 is SGHDT, CDR2 YYEEEE. Trimming took 0 bases from V and 12 from J, leaving 16 bases between them. CDR3: CASSLARDPRAQYF. In nucleotides, the CDR3 is TGTGCCAGCAGCTTGGCCCGGGACCCTAGGGCTCAGTACTTC.

For this clonotype: A read error may produce the germline difference seen at one junction end. This chain links TRBV9 with TRBJ1-4, with D hard to call. CDR1 is SGDLS, CDR2 YYNGEE, per germline. There are 16 residues in the CDR3. The CDR3 loop is CASSPGRTSTNEKLVF. The CDR3 nucleotides are TGTGCCAGCAGCCCCGGTAGGACCTCAACTAATGAAAAACTGGTTTTT.

The table lists this clonotype with a few counts. The chain combines TRBV7-9 with TRBJ2-5; TRBD2 aligns across 7 bases. The CDR3 loop spans 14 amino acids. CDR1 and CDR2 (germline): SEHNR, FQNEAQ (reference sequence). V was pared by 1 base and J by 4 bases, with 3 bases of the junction left unmatched. The CDR3 nucleotides read TGTGCCAGCAGCTTAGTACGCGGGAGAGAGACCCAGTACTTC. It is translated as CASSLVRGRETQYF.

The chain uses TRBV9 and TRBJ1-4; no firm D call. There are 15 residues in the CDR3. CDR1 is SGDLS and CDR2 is YYNGEE in the germline V gene. V was clipped by 3 bases and J by 1 base, with 10 bases between them. The CDR3 DNA reads as TGTGCCAGCAGCGACGACGGACGAACTAATGAAAAACTGTTTTTT. The encoded protein is CASSDDGRTNEKLFF.

The chain combines TRBV28 with TRBJ2-1, with 9 bases aligning to TRBD2. Losses at the gene ends were 3 bases for V and 4 bases for J; bases not matched to a gene: 4. Germline V gives CDR1 MDHEN, CDR2 SYDVKM. This CDR3 has 15 amino acids. This chain's CDR3 is CASSLERGVYNEQFF. For the CDR3, the DNA is TGTGCCAGCAGTTTGGAGCGGGGGGTTTACAATGAGCAGTTCTTC.

On this clonotype: As the CDR3 is not closed by the conserved phenylalanine or tryptophan, this likely results from a read error. The gene calls are TRBV5-6 and TRBJ2-1; D unresolved. This CDR3 region has 12 residues. The germline V gene encodes CDR1 SGHDT and CDR2 YYEEEE. V lost 4 bases and J lost 10, with 12 bases in between. The CDR3 sequence is CASSPQAGEQFL. For the CDR3, the DNA is TGTGCCAGCAGCCCCCAGGCCGGAGAGCAGTTCCTC.

With regard to this clonotype: A read error is possible here, since a much larger clone lies one base away. The V and J genes are TRBV28 and TRBJ1-5; D may be TRBD1 (6 bases). Germline loops: CDR1 MDHEN, CDR2 SYDVKM. The length of the CDR3 is 13 residues. Trimming stripped 11 bases from V and 7 bases from J, with 18 bases between. CDR3 protein: CACTRGLGQPQHF. DNA of the CDR3: TGTGCCTGCACCAGGGGCCTTGGACAGCCCCAGCATTTT.

This clonotype appeared once. V is TRBV9 and J is TRBJ2-7; 7 bases are a match to TRBD2. CDR1 is SGDLS and CDR2 is YYNGEE in the germline V gene. V gave up 0 bases and J gave up 4 bases; unmatched junction bases: 4. The CDR3 spans 14 residues. CDR3 sequence: CASSVGGSRYEQYF. The CDR3 DNA is TGTGCCAGCAGCGTAGGCGGGAGTCGTTACGAGCAGTACTTC.